Following are 29 T cell receptor beta chains from one sample sequenced in a study of T cells in Graves' hyperthyroidism and ophthalmopathy. What was amplified from RNA transcripts were TCR beta CDR3 regions. First-round RT-PCR targeting the TCR CDR3 was performed with the HTBI primer set. In TCRdb, the multiplex PCR reads were re-called with MiXCR into one record per CDR3 protein. The repertoire has about 350,000 distinct CDR3 sequences, roughly 15% of them found once; the top ten carry almost 35%. Sequenced material: blood. These receptors all stem from a woman aged 30 to 39 with Graves' hyperthyroidism that later progressed to Graves' ophthalmopathy.

This clonotype was observed many times. J is TRBJ1-3 and V is TRBV2; no firm D call. This CDR3 is built from 11 residues. With 8 bases removed from V and 7 bases from J, the gap between germline ends came to 9 bases. Germline CDR1 and CDR2: SNHLY and FYNNEI. As DNA, the CDR3 is TGTGCCAGCTCGTCAGAGAACACCATATATTTT. The encoded protein is CASSSENTIYF.

This clonotype showed up many times. The chain couples TRBV10-3 to TRBJ2-3; D uncertain. The germline V and J ends were trimmed by 0 bases and 5 bases, with 6 bases remaining between them. CDR1 ENHRY and CDR2 SYGVKD come from the germline V gene. The CDR3 totals 13 residues. The CDR3 bases are TGTGCCATCAGTGAGTCCTTGAGAGATACGCAGTATTTT. Translated: CAISESLRDTQYF.

In this sample, this clonotype turned up many times. The V gene is TRBV20-1, the J gene TRBJ1-1; the D is unclear. The CDR3 runs 13 residues. The germline CDR1 and CDR2 sequences are DFQATT and SNEGSKA (reference sequence). V was cut by 0 bases and J by 1 base, with 6 bases left in between. This chain's CDR3 is CSARDPRNTEAFF. The CDR3 DNA sequence: TGCAGTGCTAGAGATCCGAGGAACACTGAAGCTTTCTTT.

This clonotype was seen a few times. A much larger clone is a single base away; this may be a read error. The chain uses TRBV11-1 and TRBJ2-2, with 8 bases lining up with TRBD1. From germline, CDR1 is SGHAT and CDR2 FQDESV (reference sequence). The CDR3 sequence is 15 residues long. CDR3 sequence: CASGFGQGNTGELFF. CDR3 nucleotides: TGTGCCAGCGGCTTCGGACAGGGGAACACCGGGGAGCTGTTTTTT.

CDR3 DNA sequence: TGTGCCAGCAGCTCGGTGGGGGGACTCGGCACAGATACGCAGTATTTT. Protein: CASSSVGGLGTDTQYF. The rearrangement joins TRBV7-9 to TRBJ2-3; D might be TRBD2 (6 bases). The CDR3 runs to 16 residues. With 4 bases removed from V and 1 base from J, the gap between germline ends came to 15 bases. Germline V gene sequence: CDR1 SEHNR, CDR2 FQNEAQ (reference sequence).

Worth noting for this clonotype: A read error is possible here, since a much larger clone lies one base away. The rearrangement uses TRBV7-2 and TRBJ2-3; D remains unclear. The V gene lost 6 bases and the J gene lost 2 bases, with 6 bases spanning the gap. The germline V gene encodes CDR1 SGHTA and CDR2 FQGNSA. CDR3 length: 12 residues. CDR3 in amino acids: CASSTFTDTQYF. CDR3 bases: TGTGCCAGCAGTACCTTCACAGATACGCAGTATTTT.

This clonotype was observed at least ten times. This chain connects TRBV27 to TRBJ1-2; weak D call: TRBD1 (5 bases). Looked up from germline, CDR1 is MNHEY and CDR2 is SMNVEV (reference sequence). V was clipped by 6 bases and J by 2 bases, with 16 bases between them. The CDR3 spans 15 residues. In DNA form, the CDR3 reads TGTGCCAGCAGCCTTACCGGGACCCTAAACTATGGCTACACCTTC. Amino acid sequence: CASSLTGTLNYGYTF.

This clonotype was recorded many times. The V and J genes are TRBV3-1 and TRBJ2-7; D unclear. This CDR3 spans 12 amino acids. Germline CDR1 and CDR2: LGHDT and YNNKEL (reference sequence). Trimming took off 1 base at V and 6 bases at J, with 7 bases between the two ends. CDR3 in amino acids: CASSQGRGEQYF. The CDR3 DNA sequence: TGTGCCAGCAGCCAAGGCCGAGGCGAGCAGTACTTC.

This clonotype was observed a few times. The chain is built from TRBV5-6 and TRBJ1-4; TRBD1 agrees at 9 bases. V dropped 0 bases and J dropped 0; count of bases not matched to a gene: 12. Per the germline V gene, CDR1 is SGHDT and CDR2 is YYEEEE. This CDR3 spans 20 amino acids. CDR3: CASSLAYRGPLLATNEKLFF. CDR3 nucleotide sequence: TGTGCCAGCAGCTTGGCCTACAGGGGGCCCTTATTGGCAACTAATGAAAAACTGTTTTTT.

This clonotype was counted only a few times. This may arise from a read error, as a much more abundant clone is one base away. J is TRBJ2-1 and V is TRBV20-1, with D perhaps matching TRBD2 (6 bases). CDR1 and CDR2 (germline): DFQATT, SNEGSKA (reference sequence). V was cut by 5 bases and J by 2 bases, with 28 bases left in between. The CDR3 runs to 19 residues. CDR3 protein: CSAPDTSRESVRTYNEQFF. The CDR3 DNA sequence: TGCAGTGCTCCTGATACTAGCAGGGAGTCTGTTAGGACCTACAATGAGCAGTTCTTC.

As for this clonotype: This may arise from a read error, as a much more abundant clone is one base away. The V and J genes are TRBV12-3 or TRBV12-4 and TRBJ2-3; 9 bases map to TRBD1. Trimming removed 5 bases from V and 6 bases from J; junction bases left unmatched: 15. The CDR3 spans 17 residues. CDR3 sequence (DNA): TGTGCCAGCAGTCTCCACGGGACAGGGCAAAGGGCTGATACGCAGTATTTT. It yields the protein CASSLHGTGQRADTQYF.

This clonotype was seen repeatedly, ten times or more. This sequence joins TRBV6-1 and TRBJ1-2; no clear D. Trimming stripped 3 bases from V and 0 bases from J, with 8 bases between. Germline V gives CDR1 MNHNS, CDR2 SASEGT. This CDR3 contains 14 residues. Here the CDR3 reads CASSETIPNYGYTF. CDR3 in DNA: TGTGCCAGCAGTGAGACCATTCCTAACTATGGCTACACCTTC.

This clonotype was seen a handful of times. This chain joins TRBV27 and TRBJ1-1; tentative D call: TRBD1 (5 bases). The CDR3 spans 17 residues. The ends were cut back, 5 bases at V and 3 bases at J, with 22 bases in the middle. The germline CDR1 and CDR2 sequences are MNHEY and SMNVEV (reference sequence). The CDR3 region has the DNA TGTGCCAGCAGTGACATCAGGGCAGGCCCATCGTACACTGAAGCTTTCTTT. It yields the protein CASSDIRAGPSYTEAFF.

This clonotype has at least ten counts. V is TRBV12-3 or TRBV12-4 and J is TRBJ2-2, with a tentative D call TRBD1 (5 bases). CDR3 length equals 15 residues. V lost 5 bases to trimming and J lost 4 bases, with 14 bases between them. The CDR3 nucleotides are TGTGCCAGCAGTCGGCAGGGTTTTGGCACCGGGGAGCTGTTTTTT. As protein: CASSRQGFGTGELFF.

This clonotype was detected ten times or more. The chain recombines TRBV19 with TRBJ2-1; D is unclear. The V gene's germline CDR1 is LNHDA and CDR2 SQIVND (reference sequence). V was pared by 6 bases and J by 4 bases, with 10 bases between. The CDR3 sequence is 13 residues long. CDR3 amino acids: CASSLGIYNEQFF. DNA for the CDR3: TGTGCCAGTAGCCTTGGGATTTACAATGAGCAGTTCTTC.

At least ten counts were recorded for this clonotype. V and J are TRBV14 and TRBJ2-1; D is tentatively TRBD1 or TRBD2 (5 bases each). V gave up 0 bases and J gave up 7 bases, with 22 bases separating them. This CDR3 comprises 18 residues. Germline CDR1 reads SGHDN; CDR2 reads FVKESK. The CDR3 is CASSQDRGDLYLGNEQFF. DNA for the CDR3: TGTGCCAGCAGCCAAGATCGAGGGGATCTTTACCTGGGGAATGAGCAGTTCTTC.

The V call is TRBV5-4, the J call TRBJ2-1; TRBD2 matches 7 bases. The germline V gene has CDR1 SGHNT and CDR2 YYREEE (reference sequence). The CDR3 length is 15 residues. J lost 4 bases, V lost 0 bases, and 4 bases had no gene match. The chain's CDR3 is CASSLEGGPYNEQFF. The CDR3 DNA sequence: TGTGCCAGCAGCTTGGAGGGAGGGCCATACAATGAGCAGTTCTTC.

To note about this clonotype: Since no conserved phenylalanine or tryptophan closes the CDR3, a read error is the likely cause. The chain is built from TRBV7-2 and TRBJ1-5; 7 nucleotides align to TRBD1. There are 15 residues in the CDR3. With V trimmed by 5 bases and J by 7 bases, 11 bases remained unmatched. Germline V CDR1 and CDR2: SGHTA, FQGNSA. CDR3 bases: TGTGCCAGCAGCCTCGCAGGGGGTAATGGGCAGCCCCAGCATCTT. Protein product: CASSLAGGNGQPQHL.

V is TRBV19 and J is TRBJ2-5; TRBD2 matches at 8 bases. The trim removed 5 bases at V and 4 bases at J, leaving 21 bases unmatched. The CDR3 is made up of 19 amino acids. In germline, CDR1 is LNHDA, CDR2 SQIVND (reference sequence). The CDR3: CASSPTDFSGVFLGETQYF. CDR3 DNA sequence: TGTGCCAGTAGTCCCACAGACTTTAGCGGGGTCTTTTTGGGAGAGACCCAGTACTTC. The full variable domain, its missing parts supplied by reference TRBV19 and TRBJ2-5, is DGGITQSPKYLFRKEGQNVTLSCEQNLNHDAMYWYRQDPGQGLRLIYYSQIVNDFQKGDIAEGYSVSREKKESFPLTVTSAQKNPTAFYLCASSPTDFSGVFLGETQYFGPGTRLLVL.

Many counts were recorded for this clonotype. The V gene is TRBV20-1, the J gene TRBJ1-2; no definite D call. This CDR3 comprises 13 residues. Germline CDR1 is DFQATT and CDR2 is SNEGSKA (reference sequence). Trimming took 5 bases from V and 6 from J, leaving 16 bases between them. The CDR3 DNA reads TGCAGTGCTTCGAAACCCCTAATGGATGGCTACACCTTC. Its protein is CSASKPLMDGYTF.

This clonotype was seen repeatedly, ten times or more. The V and J genes are TRBV20-1 and TRBJ2-1; 11 nucleotides agree with TRBD2. Germline V gene data show CDR1 as DFQATT and CDR2 as SNEGSKA (reference sequence). V was pared by 2 bases and J by 0 bases, with 12 bases of the junction left unmatched. The length of the CDR3 is 19 residues. CDR3 amino acids: CSARKRSIAGGPSYNEQFF. CDR3 sequence (DNA): TGCAGTGCTAGAAAACGGTCTATAGCGGGGGGGCCCTCCTACAATGAGCAGTTCTTC.

The table lists this clonotype with a few counts. This could be a read error, since a much larger clone is one nucleotide away. The chain joins TRBV20-1 to TRBJ2-5; 8 nucleotides match TRBD2. V gave up 5 bases and J gave up 9 bases; unmatched junction bases: 20. CDR1 is DFQATT, CDR2 SNEGSKA, per germline (reference sequence). This CDR3 comprises 16 residues. The CDR3 nucleotides read TGCAGTGCTCCTAACCGGGGCGGGGGGTACTGGGAGGCCCAGTACTTC. This encodes CSAPNRGGGYWEAQYF.

The rearrangement uses TRBV5-1 and TRBJ2-2; 7 bases align to TRBD1. Germline V gene lookup returns CDR1 SGHRS and CDR2 YFSETQ. With V trimmed by 4 bases and J by 0 bases, 3 bases remained unmatched. This CDR3 has 15 residues. The DNA of the CDR3 is TGCGCCAGCAGCCAGGACAGGACGAACACCGGGGAGCTGTTTTTT. Its translation: CASSQDRTNTGELFF.

This clonotype was seen at least ten times. The V and J genes are TRBV6-1 and TRBJ2-5, with TRBD2 matching over 8 bases. The CDR3 loop spans 17 amino acids. Germline lookup yields CDR1 MNHNS and CDR2 SASEGT. Trimming cost V 4 bases and J 0 bases; bases outside gene matches: 10. The CDR3, as DNA: TGTGCCAGCAGTGTTCTAGCGGGCAGAGTATACCAAGAGACCCAGTACTTC. Translation: CASSVLAGRVYQETQYF.

In its sample, this clonotype was seen many times. The gene calls are TRBV5-6 and TRBJ2-7; 9 bases map to TRBD1. The junction had 8 bases not matched to a gene; V was cut back by 1 base and J by 6 bases. Germline V gene sequence: CDR1 SGHDT, CDR2 YYEEEE. The CDR3 consists of 15 residues. The CDR3 sequence is CASSLPDRGYREQYF. Here the CDR3 DNA reads TGTGCCAGCAGCTTGCCGGACAGGGGTTATCGCGAGCAGTACTTC.

The table lists this clonotype with many counts. This rearrangement joins TRBV13 to TRBJ1-2, with 7 bases matching TRBD1. Germline-derived CDR1 and CDR2 are PRHDT and FYEKMQ (reference sequence). This CDR3 has 15 residues. With V trimmed by 5 bases and J by 4 bases, 10 bases remained unmatched. The CDR3 DNA reads TGTGCCAGCAGCCCGCGGGACAGTCTTTTCTATGGCTACACCTTC. It specifies CASSPRDSLFYGYTF.

This clonotype was found a few times. With a much larger clone just one base away, this may be a read error. As DNA, the CDR3 is TGTGCCGGCAGCTCCCGGGACAGGTTTTATTACGAGCAGTACTTC. Translated: CAGSSRDRFYYEQYF. J is TRBJ2-7 and V is TRBV6-1; 8 bases line up with TRBD1. This CDR3 is built from 15 residues. CDR1 is MNHNS, CDR2 SASEGT, per germline.

The chain employs TRBV12-3 or TRBV12-4 and TRBJ2-2, with D possibly being TRBD1 (7 bases). Between the trimmed V and J ends, which lost 6 bases and 2 bases, there was a span of 13 bases. The CDR3 spans 15 residues. CDR3 DNA sequence: TGTGCCAGCAGCCCAGGGGGGTTTAACACCGGGGAGCTGTTTTTT. This sequence encodes CASSPGGFNTGELFF.

This clonotype was seen many times. The chain uses TRBV20-1 and TRBJ2-2; 10 bases align to TRBD1. This CDR3 region has 15 residues. CDR1 is DFQATT and CDR2 is SNEGSKA in the germline V gene (reference sequence). J gave up 4 bases and V 6 bases, and 8 bases lay outside the gene matches. The DNA of the CDR3 is TGCAGTGCGCCGAGACAGGGGGCGGGCACCGGGGAGCTGTTTTTT. Translated: CSAPRQGAGTGELFF.